These 6 T cell receptor beta chains were all obtained from the same sample, sequenced in a study of blood T cell repertoires in COVID-19 (TCRdb year 2020). The library came from the immunoSEQ multiplex PCR assay. As stored in TCRdb, this immuneACCESS dataset retains in-frame rearrangements with V and J assigned. A fraction of the clones does not appear; measured against another copy, unresolved V genes explain less than half of the discrepancy, and the remainder lacks a known reason. The sample table shows roughly 250,000 clones, and more than 75% are seen once. The ten largest clones take up roughly 12% of the sample. Sample: peripheral blood. The receptors originated from a woman between 55 and 75 years old with active or convalescent COVID-19.

The chain couples TRBV2 to TRBJ2-7; D call uncertain. CDR3 size: 12 residues. V dropped 6 bases and J dropped 1 base, with 7 bases sitting between them. Germline V gene data show CDR1 as SNHLY and CDR2 as FYNNEI. CDR3 sequence (DNA): TGTGCCAGCAGCACTAAGTCCTACGAGCAGTACTTC. Protein: CASSTKSYEQYF.

This chain links TRBV6-6 with TRBJ2-7; tentatively, D is TRBD1 (6 bases). There are 12 residues in the CDR3. Trimming pared 11 bases from V and 5 bases from J, leaving 16 bases between. Germline loops: CDR1 MNHNY, CDR2 SVGAGI (reference sequence). CDR3 sequence: CAAEGVGDEQYF. Written as DNA, the CDR3 is TGTGCCGCAGAGGGGGTTGGCGACGAGCAGTACTTC.

This sequence joins TRBV6-5 and TRBJ2-7; TRBD2 matches at 8 bases. The CDR3 length is 15 residues. J gave up 2 bases and V 0 bases, and 3 bases lay outside the gene matches. CDR1 is MNHEY and CDR2 is SVGAGI in the germline V gene. This CDR3 is CASSYSPGGAYEQYF. CDR3 in DNA: TGTGCCAGCAGTTACTCACCGGGGGGGGCCTACGAGCAGTACTTC.

The chain carries TRBV18 and TRBJ2-7; 12 bases are shared with TRBD1. The germline CDR1 and CDR2 sequences are KGHSH and LQKENI. The V gene end was trimmed by 1 base and the J gene end by 5 bases; junction bases not matched to a gene: 6. CDR3 length equals 16 residues. The CDR3, as DNA: TGTGCCAGCTCACCACTAATGGGACAGGGGGCCCACGAGCAGTACTTC. Protein sequence: CASSPLMGQGAHEQYF.

The V gene is TRBV28, the J gene TRBJ1-5; 8 bases agree with TRBD1. CDR3 length: 17 residues. Per germline, CDR1 MDHEN and CDR2 SYDVKM. V lost 6 bases, J lost 3 bases, and 13 bases stayed unmatched. CDR3 sequence (DNA): TGTGCCAGCAGGATACCGGGACAGGCTATTTCCAATCAGCCCCAGCATTTT. This translates into CASRIPGQAISNQPQHF.

The CDR3 reads CASSEHSGTVGEKLFF. The CDR3, as DNA: TGTGCCAGCAGCGAGCATTCCGGGACAGTAGGTGAAAAACTGTTTTTT. The chain combines TRBV2 with TRBJ1-4, with 7 bases fitting TRBD1. The trim removed 6 bases at V and 7 bases at J, leaving 14 bases unmatched. CDR3 length: 16 residues. From germline, CDR1 is SNHLY and CDR2 FYNNEI.